The table lists the clone carrying this T cell receptor beta chain with a few counts. This sample is part of a study of identical twins. Template switching introduced a universal primer site, and the cDNA bore unique molecular identifiers. TCRdb processed the 5' RACE reads anew with MiXCR; each CDR3 protein has one entry. The data contain about 470,000 distinct CDR3 sequences, more than 20% of them singletons. Germline values: CDR1 LNHDA, CDR2 SQIVND (reference sequence). The ends were cut back, 8 bases at V and 7 bases at J, with 17 bases in the middle. CDR3 length: 14 amino acids. These same data were also listed under a study on T cells expressing NK-cell markers. Per that study: The authors sequenced eight donors, of whom seven were HCMV-seropositive and one was seronegative. There were a handful of donors in whom these clonotypes also led the CD3+CD56-NKG2C+ fraction.

The sequence derives from a woman aged 18 to 35 in good health. Material: CD4+ T cells sorted from blood. This rearrangement joins TRBV19 to TRBJ2-2, with D maybe TRBD2 (5 bases). The CDR3 DNA is TGTGCCAGTCGGTTCCGGGTAGGAGGCGGGGAGCTGTTTTTT. It specifies CASRFRVGGGELFF.